The 19 T cell receptor beta chains given below trace back to one sample, sequenced in a study of blood T cell repertoires in COVID-19. Here immunoSEQ multiplex PCR was the method, and the copy in TCRdb shows in-frame clones only, minus some. This table holds hundreds of thousands of clones, more than 70% found once. Sequencing was done on a sample of peripheral blood. The receptors were sampled from a woman aged 70-85 years with COVID-19, enrolled during active disease.

The chain couples TRBV10-3 to TRBJ1-2, with D perhaps matching TRBD1 (6 bases). Germline values: CDR1 ENHRY, CDR2 SYGVKD. The CDR3 consists of 18 residues. V lost 3 bases and J 8 bases, leaving 28 bases between the germline ends. CDR3 bases: TGTGCCATCAGTGAAGCCTTTGGGGGGGCGCGGATCTCGGGAGGCTACACCTTC. This gives the protein CAISEAFGGARISGGYTF.

This clone was picked up one time. This chain links TRBV24-1 with TRBJ2-3; 9 nucleotides line up with TRBD2. The CDR3 spans 15 residues. CDR1 KGHDR and CDR2 SFDVKD come from the germline V gene. V shed 9 bases and J 6 bases; nucleotides not matched to a gene: 12. CDR3 DNA sequence: TGTGCCACCTCAGCCAGCGGGGGGCCCGGGGATACGCAGTATTTT. It specifies CATSASGGPGDTQYF.

This chain connects TRBV29-1 to TRBJ2-2; a possible D gene is TRBD1 (5 bases). Germline CDR1 and CDR2: SQVTM and ANQGSEA. Trimming cost V 4 bases and J 3 bases, with 12 bases left between them. The CDR3 loop spans 14 amino acids. The CDR3 is CSVGKQADTGELFF. CDR3 in DNA: TGCAGCGTTGGAAAACAGGCTGACACCGGGGAGCTGTTTTTT.

The V call is TRBV7-2, the J call TRBJ1-1; 7 bases map to TRBD1. The CDR3 totals 15 residues. Germline lookup yields CDR1 SGHTA and CDR2 FQGNSA. V dropped 6 bases and J dropped 0; count of bases not matched to a gene: 7. The CDR3 bases are TGTGCCAGCAGGCCACAGGGGTTCATGAACACTGAAGCTTTCTTT. This codes for CASRPQGFMNTEAFF.

This clone was detected once. The genes are TRBV3-1 (or the pseudogene TRBV3-2) and TRBJ2-5, with 12 positions matching TRBD2. V was clipped by 5 bases and J by 4 bases; unmatched bases: 5. Germline V gives CDR1 LGHDT, CDR2 YNNKEL (reference sequence). The CDR3 is 15 amino acids. For the CDR3, the DNA is TGTGCCAGCAGCGGTACTAGCGGGGGGCCAGAGACCCAGTACTTC. It specifies CASSGTSGGPETQYF.

V gene TRBV6-5 combines with J gene TRBJ2-3; D might be TRBD1 (6 bases). The V and J ends lost 8 bases and 7 bases respectively, with 16 bases between them. The CDR3 length is 13 residues. In germline, CDR1 is MNHEY, CDR2 SVGAGI. The CDR3 is CASSGAFFYTQYF. The CDR3 DNA sequence: TGTGCCAGCTCAGGGGCCTTCTTTTATACGCAGTATTTT.

This clone was seen a single time. The chain has TRBV9 and TRBJ1-4, with D perhaps matching TRBD1 (5 bases). Trimming pared 4 bases from V and 6 bases from J, leaving 13 bases between. Germline values: CDR1 SGDLS, CDR2 YYNGEE. The CDR3 has 14 amino acids. CDR3 sequence: CASSTEGLDEKLFF. In DNA form, the CDR3 reads TGTGCCAGCAGCACGGAGGGGTTAGATGAAAAACTGTTTTTT.

This clone was detected a few times. The chain employs TRBV5-1 and TRBJ2-7; 9 bases fit TRBD2. V trimming: 0 bases; J trimming: 3 bases; junction bases outside the gene matches: 7. Germline values: CDR1 SGHRS, CDR2 YFSETQ. The CDR3 has 16 amino acids. CDR3 coding DNA: TGCGCCAGCAGCTTGGCCGGCCCAGCGGGGGGCTACGAGCAGTACTTC. Translating it yields CASSLAGPAGGYEQYF.

The chain joins TRBV5-1 to TRBJ2-7; D uncertain. Per the germline V gene, CDR1 is SGHRS and CDR2 is YFSETQ. Trimming took off 3 bases at V and 3 bases at J, with 13 bases between the two ends. This CDR3 comprises 14 residues. The CDR3 loop is CASSSENPGYEQYF. The CDR3, as DNA: TGCGCCAGCAGCTCGGAGAACCCGGGCTACGAGCAGTACTTC.

The V and J genes are TRBV14 and TRBJ1-4; no clear D gene. CDR1 SGHDN and CDR2 FVKESK come from the germline V gene. V lost 1 base and J lost 7, with 10 bases in between. The CDR3 runs 14 residues. CDR3 bases: TGTGCCAGCAGCCAAGTCGGGGTTACTGAAAAACTGTTTTTT. The encoded protein is CASSQVGVTEKLFF.

The table lists this clone with a count of one. This chain joins TRBV12-5 and TRBJ2-2, with TRBD2 as a possible D gene (5 bases). Trimming pared 7 bases from V and 0 bases from J, leaving 15 bases between. The CDR3 covers 16 residues. The germline gives CDR1 LGHNT, CDR2 FRNRAP. CDR3 loop: CASAPPRGSNTGELFF. CDR3 coding DNA: TGTGCTAGTGCCCCCCCCCGGGGATCGAACACCGGGGAGCTGTTTTTT.

The V gene is TRBV10-3, the J gene TRBJ2-3; 10 nucleotides agree with TRBD2. CDR1 and CDR2 from the germline V gene are ENHRY and SYGVKD. V trimming: 3 bases; J trimming: 5 bases; junction bases outside the gene matches: 11. This CDR3 region has 17 residues. The CDR3 nucleotides are TGTGCCATCAGTGATTCCGCTAGCGGGGGCCCTGGAGATACGCAGTATTTT. Protein: CAISDSASGGPGDTQYF.

This clone was picked up one time. The gene calls are TRBV11-2 and TRBJ1-4; D might be TRBD1 (5 bases). CDR1 is SGHAT and CDR2 is FQNNGV in the germline V gene. This CDR3 spans 14 amino acids. V was pared by 3 bases and J by 8 bases, with 13 bases between. CDR3 DNA sequence: TGTGCCAGCAGCTTTTTCGATAGGGGCGAAAAACTGTTTTTT. This encodes CASSFFDRGEKLFF. Looking up the rest from reference TRBV11-2 and TRBJ1-4 gives the full variable domain: EAGVAQSPRYKIIEKRQSVAFWCNPISGHATLYWYQQILGQGPKLLIQFQNNGVVDDSQLPKDRFSAERLKGVDSTLKIQPAKLEDSAVYLCASSFFDRGEKLFFGSGTQLSVL.

The CDR3: CASSPQQENGNTIYF. DNA of the CDR3: TGTGCCAGCTCACCACAACAGGAAAATGGAAACACCATATATTTT. V usage is TRBV18 and J usage is TRBJ1-3; possibly TRBD1 for D (5 bases). The germline V gene has CDR1 KGHSH and CDR2 LQKENI. V gave up 1 base and J gave up 3 bases, with 10 bases separating them. The CDR3 totals 15 residues.

This chain connects TRBV3-1 (or the pseudogene TRBV3-2) to TRBJ1-6; TRBD1 matches 8 bases. Germline values: CDR1 LGHDT, CDR2 YNNKEL (reference sequence). This CDR3 region has 14 residues. With 5 bases clipped from V and 6 bases from J, the junction kept 3 bases outside the gene matches. The CDR3 is CASSDRGSNSPLHF. For the CDR3, the DNA is TGTGCCAGCAGCGACAGGGGCAGTAATTCACCCCTCCACTTT.

A single count supports this clone. The chain combines TRBV7-2 with TRBJ2-5, with D perhaps matching TRBD1 (7 bases). Trimming pared 7 bases from V and 2 bases from J, leaving 17 bases between. The CDR3 covers 15 residues. Germline lookup yields CDR1 SGHTA and CDR2 FQGNSA. DNA of the CDR3: TGTGCCAGCACCGTCCAGGGGGGACCACAAGAGACCCAGTACTTC. Its translation: CASTVQGGPQETQYF.

This clone was detected a few times. The V and J genes are TRBV6-4 and TRBJ1-2, with 7 bases that match TRBD1. The CDR3 loop spans 14 amino acids. Germline V lookup: CDR1 MRHNA, CDR2 SNTAGT. V shed 6 bases and J 1 base; nucleotides not matched to a gene: 5. The CDR3: CASSPGTDNYGYTF. In DNA form, the CDR3 reads TGTGCCAGCAGCCCCGGGACAGATAACTATGGCTACACCTTC.

The rearrangement uses TRBV18 and TRBJ2-2; TRBD1 might be the D (6 bases). This CDR3 contains 15 residues. Germline assignment: CDR1 KGHSH and CDR2 LQKENI. V was shortened by 1 base and J by 2 bases, with 8 bases between the two germline ends. The CDR3 DNA reads TGTGCCAGCTCACCACGGGACATTAACACCGGGGAGCTGTTTTTT. It codes for CASSPRDINTGELFF.

On this clone: The same CDR3 can be traced to other DNA sequences in this sample. The V and J genes are TRBV5-1 and TRBJ1-1, with 10 positions matching TRBD1. The trim removed 5 bases at V and 4 bases at J, leaving 5 bases unmatched. Germline CDR1 reads SGHRS; CDR2 reads YFSETQ. The CDR3 is made up of 14 amino acids. CDR3 sequence: CASSLGQGGTEAFF. Here the CDR3 DNA reads TGCGCCAGCAGTCTCGGACAGGGGGGCACTGAAGCTTTCTTT.